Below, 31 T cell receptor beta chains from the same sample are listed, as sequenced in a study of shared clonotypes between healthy human individuals. The method was immunoSEQ multiplex PCR; TCRdb's version includes in-frame clones alone and lacks a portion of them. The profile shows roughly 660,000 clones, 90% of them singletons. Sequencing was carried out using memory CD8+ T cells from PBMCs. Subset reported: CD45RO+ cells pooled with CCR7-negative TemRA cells. The receptors shown here come from a man aged 18 to 30 in good health. Some clones in this sample may be carry-over from other donors' samples.

The chain joins TRBV4-1 to TRBJ1-5, with 11 bases matching TRBD1. The J segment lost 3 bases and the V segment lost 2 bases, leaving 6 bases of the junction unmatched. CDR1 and CDR2 from the germline V gene are MGHRA and YSYEKL. The CDR3 covers 17 residues. The CDR3 protein is CASSQTRGQGDNQPQHF. The CDR3 nucleotides read TGCGCCAGCAGCCAAACCCGGGGACAGGGGGACAATCAGCCCCAGCATTTT.

The chain combines TRBV7-9 with TRBJ2-7; the match to TRBD2 covers 8 bases. V dropped 5 bases and J dropped 0; count of bases not matched to a gene: 9. The germline V gene has CDR1 SEHNR and CDR2 FQNEAQ (reference sequence). The length of the CDR3 is 16 residues. The CDR3 bases are TGTGCCAGCAGCCCAGCGGGGGCGGGGAGCTCCTACGAGCAGTACTTC. It codes for CASSPAGAGSSYEQYF.

The chain recombines TRBV4-2 with TRBJ1-3; the D gene is possibly TRBD1 (6 bases). The V end was cut by 4 bases, the J end by 8 bases, with 12 bases between. CDR3 length: 13 residues. The germline V gene has CDR1 LGHNA and CDR2 YNFKEQ. This chain's CDR3 is CASSLFEGDTIYF. DNA for the CDR3: TGTGCCAGCAGCCTCTTCGAGGGGGACACCATATATTTT.

J is TRBJ2-1 and V is TRBV4-1; D assignment may be TRBD1 or TRBD2 (6 bases each). V was cut by 0 bases and J by 8 bases, with 14 bases left in between. Germline CDR1 MGHRA, CDR2 YSYEKL. The CDR3 has 15 amino acids. As DNA, the CDR3 is TGCGCCAGCAGCCAAGATTCGTTGGGGGGCGATGAGCAGTTCTTC. This sequence encodes CASSQDSLGGDEQFF.

The chain couples TRBV7-8 to TRBJ2-1; 10 nucleotides match TRBD1. Germline values: CDR1 SGHVS, CDR2 FQNEAQ. Losses at the gene ends were 5 bases for V and 2 bases for J; bases not matched to a gene: 3. This CDR3 contains 15 residues. CDR3 sequence: CASSMGQGPYNEQFF. In DNA form, the CDR3 reads TGTGCCAGCAGCATGGGACAGGGGCCCTACAATGAGCAGTTCTTC.

The rearrangement joins TRBV2 to TRBJ2-1, with D possibly being TRBD2 (5 bases). The CDR3 totals 17 residues. The germline gives CDR1 SNHLY, CDR2 FYNNEI. V lost 0 bases and J lost 0, with 12 bases in between. The CDR3 DNA reads TGTGCCAGCAGTGAAGCGCCTGCGGGTGCCTCCTACAATGAGCAGTTCTTC. Protein: CASSEAPAGASYNEQFF.

The chain employs TRBV7-8 and TRBJ1-6, with D possibly matching TRBD1 (6 bases). The CDR3 runs 14 residues. V lost 6 bases, J lost 10 bases, and 16 bases lay in between. The germline gives CDR1 SGHVS, CDR2 FQNEAQ. CDR3 sequence reads: CASRQGRVVSPLHF. DNA of the CDR3: TGTGCCAGCAGACAGGGCCGTGTGGTCTCACCCCTCCACTTT.

The V gene is TRBV5-1, the J gene TRBJ1-2; D is possibly TRBD1 (5 bases). Trimming cost V 4 bases and J 5 bases, with 12 bases left between them. The CDR3 sequence is 13 residues long. The germline CDR1 and CDR2 sequences are SGHRS and YFSETQ. For the CDR3, the DNA is TGCGCCAGCAGCCCTGGGGGGGAGTATGGCTACACCTTC. Amino acids: CASSPGGEYGYTF.

The V gene is TRBV7-8, the J gene TRBJ2-3, with D unclear. V dropped 2 bases and J dropped 6 bases, with 12 bases sitting between them. The germline CDR1 and CDR2 sequences are SGHVS and FQNEAQ. CDR3 size: 14 residues. CDR3 nucleotides: TGTGCCAGCAGCTTACCGACCGCTGTGGATACGCAGTATTTT. Translation gives CASSLPTAVDTQYF.

This chain uses TRBV7-9 with TRBJ2-7; possibly TRBD1 for D (5 bases). CDR3 size: 15 residues. Germline loops: CDR1 SEHNR, CDR2 FQNEAQ (reference sequence). V was clipped by 4 bases and J by 3 bases, with 16 bases between them. The CDR3 nucleotides are TGTGCCAGCAGCTCGACGGCAGGGCGAATCTACGAGCAGTACTTC. Translation gives CASSSTAGRIYEQYF.

This chain links TRBV6-1 with TRBJ2-4, with 7 bases lining up with TRBD1. The trim removed 4 bases at V and 2 bases at J, leaving 5 bases unmatched. Germline V gives CDR1 MNHNS, CDR2 SASEGT. This CDR3 is 15 amino acids long. The CDR3 sequence: CASSGQGSTKNIQYF. CDR3 bases: TGTGCCAGCAGTGGACAGGGATCAACCAAAAACATTCAGTACTTC.

This chain connects TRBV28 to TRBJ2-5; possibly TRBD1 for D (8 bases). Germline CDR1 is MDHEN and CDR2 is SYDVKM. V lost 5 bases to trimming and J lost 4 bases, with 14 bases between them. CDR3 size: 14 residues. CDR3 protein: CASSPTGGGETQYF. CDR3 sequence (DNA): TGTGCCAGCAGTCCCACAGGGGGGGGAGAGACCCAGTACTTC.

Comments on this clone: This clone may be a read error of a much larger clone one base away. The genes are TRBV7-6 and TRBJ1-1; no definite D call. This CDR3 has 12 residues. Trimming pared 3 bases from V and 1 base from J, leaving 3 bases between. From germline, CDR1 is SGHVS and CDR2 FNYEAQ. CDR3 sequence (DNA): TGTGCCAGCAGCTTTGGGAACACTGAAGCTTTCTTT. It is translated as CASSFGNTEAFF.

With regard to this clone: Other nucleotide sequences in the sample specify the same CDR3. V is TRBV9 and J is TRBJ2-2; D unclear. Germline V gene sequence: CDR1 SGDLS, CDR2 YYNGEE. The CDR3 extends over 14 amino acids. Between the trimmed V and J ends, which lost 0 bases and 4 bases, there was a span of 7 bases. CDR3 nucleotide sequence: TGTGCCAGCAGCGTAGTCTCAGGCACCGGGGAGCTGTTTTTT. Its protein is CASSVVSGTGELFF.

J is TRBJ2-3 and V is TRBV7-9; 8 positions agree with TRBD1. The CDR3 length is 17 residues. Germline assignment: CDR1 SEHNR and CDR2 FQNEAQ (reference sequence). Losses at the gene ends were 1 base for V and 3 bases for J; bases not matched to a gene: 9. In DNA form, the CDR3 reads TGTGCCAGCAGCTTAGGGAAGACAGGGGCTATTACAGATACGCAGTATTTT. Protein: CASSLGKTGAITDTQYF.

The chain links TRBV5-5 to TRBJ1-1; D not certain. The V gene's germline CDR1 is SGHKS and CDR2 YYEKEE (reference sequence). V lost 0 bases and J 2 bases, leaving 5 bases between the germline ends. This CDR3 comprises 13 residues. CDR3 nucleotides: TGTGCCAGCAGCTTGGGCGTTAACACTGAAGCTTTCTTT. Its protein is CASSLGVNTEAFF.

This chain connects TRBV28 to TRBJ2-7; 10 bases align to TRBD1. This CDR3 has 14 amino acids. The V segment lost 6 bases and the J segment 3 bases; nucleotides outside the gene matches: 5. Germline values: CDR1 MDHEN, CDR2 SYDVKM. CDR3: CASSDRGRYYEQYF. The CDR3 DNA sequence: TGTGCCAGCAGCGACAGGGGGCGATACTACGAGCAGTACTTC.

The J gene is TRBJ2-3, the V gene TRBV9, with D perhaps matching TRBD1 (5 bases). Germline values: CDR1 SGDLS, CDR2 YYNGEE. V lost 4 bases and J 1 base, leaving 13 bases between the germline ends. CDR3 size: 15 residues. The CDR3 nucleotides are TGTGCCAGCAGCCTTTACCAGGGCCGCACAGATACGCAGTATTTT. Its protein is CASSLYQGRTDTQYF. The whole variable domain, remainder taken from reference TRBV9 and TRBJ2-3, is DSGVTQTPKHLITATGQRVTLRCSPRSGDLSVYWYQQSLDQGLQFLIQYYNGEERAKGNILERFSAQQFPDLHSELNLSSLELGDSALYFCASSLYQGRTDTQYFGPGTRLTVL.

The chain uses TRBV27 and TRBJ2-1; 11 bases map to TRBD2. CDR3 length equals 16 residues. Germline values: CDR1 MNHEY, CDR2 SMNVEV (reference sequence). The V gene end was trimmed by 4 bases and the J gene end by 9 bases; junction bases not matched to a gene: 11. In DNA, the CDR3 is TGTGCCAGCAGTTCCTCACTAGCGGGGGCCTTTGGTGAGCAGTTCTTC. Protein: CASSSSLAGAFGEQFF.

The chain has TRBV7-2 and TRBJ2-7; D is possibly TRBD2 (5 bases). CDR1 and CDR2 (germline): SGHTA, FQGNSA. Deletions cut 1 base from V and 1 base from J, with 14 bases between. The CDR3 runs 16 residues. The CDR3 DNA reads as TGTGCCAGCAGCTTAGACGGAGGTGAAGGTTCCTACGAGCAGTACTTC. This encodes CASSLDGGEGSYEQYF.

The V call is TRBV6-1, the J call TRBJ1-2; D gene ambiguous. Between the trimmed V and J ends, which lost 2 bases and 2 bases, there was a span of 6 bases. This CDR3 spans 13 amino acids. Germline V gene lookup returns CDR1 MNHNS and CDR2 SASEGT. The CDR3 loop reads CASSEQENYGYTF. CDR3 bases: TGTGCCAGCAGTGAACAGGAGAACTATGGCTACACCTTC.

The chain links TRBV13 to TRBJ2-7; TRBD2 agrees at 10 bases. The CDR3 spans 15 residues. CDR1 is PRHDT and CDR2 is FYEKMQ in the germline V gene (reference sequence). Trimming took 5 bases from V and 1 from J; bases not matched to a gene: 5. The CDR3 reads CASSLGLASSYEQYF. For the CDR3, the DNA is TGTGCCAGCAGCCTGGGACTAGCGAGTTCCTACGAGCAGTACTTC.

This CDR3 reads CASSAAGPWGYGYTF. The CDR3 nucleotides are TGTGCCAGCAGTGCGGCGGGGCCGTGGGGCTATGGCTACACCTTC. V is TRBV6-5 and J is TRBJ1-2; maybe TRBD1 (5 bases). CDR3 length: 15 residues. The germline CDR1 and CDR2 sequences are MNHEY and SVGAGI. Trimming left V 5 bases short and J 4 bases short, with 17 bases between.

This clone was recorded once. A far larger clone is one nucleotide away, so this likely arose from a read error. The chain joins TRBV7-4 to TRBJ2-7, with D perhaps TRBD1 (6 bases). The CDR3 is 16 residues long. From germline, CDR1 is SGHVT and CDR2 SQSDAQ. V lost 5 bases and J lost 0, with 17 bases in between. DNA of the CDR3: TGTGCCAGCAGCCCCAGGGGCGCAGAAGGCTCCTACGAGCAGTACTTC. Translation: CASSPRGAEGSYEQYF.

A word on this clone: Other DNA sequences in the same sample also yield this CDR3. This chain links TRBV4-2 with TRBJ2-1, with D maybe TRBD2 (6 bases). In germline, CDR1 is LGHNA, CDR2 YNFKEQ. This CDR3 is built from 13 residues. V dropped 1 base and J dropped 7 bases, with 8 bases sitting between them. CDR3 sequence (DNA): TGTGCCAGCAGCCAAGGACTAGAAAATGAGCAGTTCTTC. This codes for CASSQGLENEQFF.

The V and J genes are TRBV6-1 and TRBJ2-7; D ambiguous. The V end was cut by 4 bases, the J end by 0 bases, with 13 bases between. The CDR3 consists of 15 residues. Germline loops: CDR1 MNHNS, CDR2 SASEGT. Here the CDR3 reads CASSGPGKGSYEQYF. Here the CDR3 DNA reads TGTGCCAGCAGTGGACCGGGTAAAGGCTCCTACGAGCAGTACTTC.

The table lists this clone with a count of one. The chain employs TRBV5-5 and TRBJ1-5, with a weak D call TRBD1 (5 bases). Trimming took off 0 bases at V and 4 bases at J, with 11 bases between the two ends. The CDR3 spans 15 residues. Germline V gene data show CDR1 as SGHKS and CDR2 as YYEKEE (reference sequence). The CDR3 loop reads CASSLGWAGNQPQHF. As DNA, the CDR3 is TGTGCCAGCAGCTTGGGGTGGGCAGGGAATCAGCCCCAGCATTTT. The variable domain in full, with the rest retrieved from reference TRBV5-5 and TRBJ1-5, is DAGVTQSPTHLIKTRGQQVTLRCSPISGHKSVSWYQQVLGQGPQFIFQYYEKEERGRGNFPDRFSARQFPNYSSELNVNALLLGDSALYLCASSLGWAGNQPQHFGDGTRLSIL.

The V gene is TRBV6-6, the J gene TRBJ2-2; D ambiguous. Germline lookup yields CDR1 MNHNY and CDR2 SVGAGI (reference sequence). The CDR3 is 14 amino acids. The V end was cut by 2 bases, the J end by 6 bases, with 10 bases between. The CDR3 spells CASSYHLGSGELFF. The DNA for the CDR3 is TGTGCCAGCAGTTACCATCTTGGTTCCGGGGAGCTGTTTTTT.

Note on this clone: A junction end diverges from the germline sequence, so it may reflect a read error. This chain uses TRBV7-9 with TRBJ2-7; 7 nucleotides align to TRBD2. CDR3 length: 13 residues. Germline V CDR1 and CDR2: SEHNR, FQNEAQ (reference sequence). The CDR3, as DNA: TGCGCCAGCAGCCAAGAGCGGGGCTACGAGCAGTACTTC. It codes for CASSQERGYEQYF. Full variable domain (rest looked up from reference TRBV7-9 and TRBJ2-7): DTGVSQNPRHKITKRGQNVTFRCDPISEHNRLYWYRQTLGQGPEFLTYFQNEAQLEKSRLLSDRFSAERPKGSFSTLEIQRTEQGDSAMYLCASSQERGYEQYFGPGTRLTVT.

CDR3 loop: CASVRAGEDNEQFF. CDR3 DNA: TGTGCCAGCGTCCGGGCAGGGGAAGACAATGAGCAGTTCTTC. The chain uses TRBV28 and TRBJ2-1; D is perhaps TRBD1 (6 bases). This CDR3 is built from 14 residues. Trimming shortened V by 8 bases and J by 5 bases, and 16 bases separated the two germline ends. Germline V gene sequence: CDR1 MDHEN, CDR2 SYDVKM.

The chain combines TRBV4-2 with TRBJ2-7; weak D call: TRBD2 (5 bases). CDR3 length: 14 amino acids. Germline CDR1 reads LGHNA; CDR2 reads YNFKEQ. V was shortened by 2 bases and J by 4 bases, with 12 bases between the two germline ends. CDR3 in amino acids: CASSQIGSVYEQYF. The CDR3 coding sequence is TGTGCCAGCAGCCAAATTGGTAGCGTTTACGAGCAGTACTTC.